Listed below are T cell receptor beta chains from one sample, sequenced in a study of shared clonotypes between healthy human individuals. The assay was immunoSEQ multiplex PCR, and TCRdb's table has in-frame clones only and misses some. Here the sample spans 2 million to 2.5 million clones, around 90% being singletons. Sample: naive CD4+ T cells from PBMCs. The receptors come from a man aged 18 to 29 in good health. Some clones in this sample may be carry-over from other donors' samples. Each CDR3 is given with its conserved first and last residue. The D gene is left open where the match is weak. Clone size, where shown, is once, few, many, or a class for clones that have expanded.

TRBD1,TRBJ1-5,NA,15,TRBV7-2,CASSRDRGGNQPQHF,TGTGCCAGCAGCCGGGACAGGGGAGGCAATCAGCCCCAGCATTTT
NA,TRBJ2-2,NA,15,TRBV4-1,CASSQDQRIVGELFF,TGCGCCAGCAGCCAAGATCAGAGGATTGTCGGGGAGCTGTTTTTT
TRBD1,TRBJ2-3,NA,13,TRBV15,CATSGQGTDTQYF,TGTGCCACCAGCGGACAGGGGACAGATACGCAGTATTTT
TRBD2,TRBJ2-1,NA,17,TRBV5-1,CASSLAGTTTLYNEQFF,TGCGCCAGCAGCTTGGCCGGGACTACAACCCTATACAATGAGCAGTTCTTC
NA,TRBJ2-1,NA,13,TRBV5-1,CASSLASRGEQFF,TGCGCCAGCAGCTTGGCCAGTCGGGGAGAGCAGTTCTTC
NA,TRBJ2-5,NA,14,TRBV9,CASSPTTGQETQYF,TGTGCCAGCAGCCCGACGACAGGACAAGAGACCCAGTACTTC
TRBD1,TRBJ2-5,NA,16,TRBV28,CASSQRTGWAQETQYF,TGTGCCAGCAGTCAACGGACAGGGTGGGCCCAAGAGACCCAGTACTTC
NA,TRBJ2-7,NA,16,TRBV25-1,CASQPNRQPYPYEQYF,TGTGCCAGCCAGCCTAACCGACAGCCCTACCCCTACGAGCAGTACTTC
NA,TRBJ1-2,NA,13,TRBV5-8,CASSFQARVWNTF,TGTGCCAGCAGCTTTCAGGCCCGGGTGTGGAACACCTTC
TRBD2,TRBJ2-7,NA,15,TRBV5-1,CASSLVAGDSYEQYF,TGCGCCAGCAGCTTGGTGGCGGGGGACTCCTACGAGCAGTACTTC
TRBD1,TRBJ2-7,once,12,TRBV10-3,CAISRDSYEQYF,TGTGCCATCAGTCGGGACAGTTACGAGCAGTACTTC
NA,TRBJ2-1,NA,15,TRBV11-3,CASSLAGGPYNEQFF,TGTGCCAGCAGCTTAGCTGGCGGGCCCTACAATGAGCAGTTCTTC
TRBD1,TRBJ2-3,NA,14,TRBV11-3,CASSLGTGGNTQYF,TGTGCCAGCAGCTTAGGAACAGGGGGCAATACGCAGTATTTT
TRBD2,TRBJ2-1,NA,17,TRBV5-8,CASSLAFASGKYDEQFF,TGTGCCAGCAGCTTGGCCTTCGCTAGCGGCAAGTACGATGAGCAGTTCTTC
TRBD2,TRBJ2-2,once,16,TRBV4-2,CASSQMAGGGAGELFF,TGTGCCAGCAGCCAGATGGCGGGGGGGGGAGCCGGGGAGCTGTTTTTT
NA,TRBJ2-2,NA,16,TRBV4-2,CASSQGGGLYTGELFF,TGTGCCAGCAGCCAAGGAGGGGGACTCTACACCGGGGAGCTGTTTTTT
TRBD1,TRBJ1-1,NA,14,TRBV18,CASSPGQGGTEAFF,TGTGCCAGCTCACCGGGGCAGGGGGGGACTGAAGCTTTCTTT
TRBD1,TRBJ2-5,NA,13,TRBV5-4,CASSVGQGETQYF,TGTGCCAGCAGCGTGGGACAGGGTGAGACCCAGTACTTC
NA,TRBJ2-2,NA,14,TRBV6-1,CASRDLLGTGELFF,TGTGCCAGCAGGGACCTTTTAGGCACCGGGGAGCTGTTTTTT
TRBD1,TRBJ1-5,NA,14,TRBV6-1,CASSDRVSNQPQHF,TGTGCCAGCAGCGACAGGGTTTCAAATCAGCCCCAGCATTTT
NA,TRBJ2-1,NA,15,TRBV6-5,CASSRDSLSYNEQFF,TGTGCCAGCAGTAGGGACTCCCTCTCCTACAATGAGCAGTTCTTC
NA,TRBJ2-7,NA,12,TRBV28,CASRQAAYEQYF,TGTGCCAGCCGCCAGGCTGCTTACGAGCAGTACTTC